The next 16 T cell receptor beta chains were all read from a single sample in a study of blood T cell repertoires in COVID-19. Profiled with immunoSEQ multiplex PCR; TCRdb holds only in-frame clones, not every one. Here the sample spans more than 300,000 clones, approximately 90% being singletons. Sequenced: peripheral blood. The receptors shown here come from a woman between 18 and 30 years old who had recovered from COVID-19.

This clone was recorded once. For the CDR3, the DNA is TGTGCCAGCAGGGCAAGCGGGGTGAACACTGAAGCTTTCTTT. It translates to CASRASGVNTEAFF. The V call is TRBV6-5, the J call TRBJ1-1; unclear D gene. Trimming shortened V by 6 bases and J by 0 bases, and 11 bases separated the two germline ends. There are 14 residues in the CDR3. Germline CDR1 reads MNHEY; CDR2 reads SVGAGI.

The rearrangement links TRBV9 to TRBJ2-5, with TRBD2 as a possible D gene (5 bases). CDR3 length: 14 residues. CDR1 SGDLS and CDR2 YYNGEE come from the germline V gene. V lost 0 bases to trimming and J lost 3 bases, with 9 bases between them. The CDR3 bases are TGTGCCAGCAGCGTAGGGAACGGGGAAGAGACCCAGTACTTC. This encodes CASSVGNGEETQYF.

The genes are TRBV5-1 and TRBJ2-1, with 8 bases fitting TRBD2. This CDR3 is 18 amino acids long. Germline-derived CDR1 and CDR2 are SGHRS and YFSETQ. V trimming: 3 bases; J trimming: 3 bases; junction bases outside the gene matches: 14. For the CDR3, the DNA is TGCGCCAGCAGCTCGTATGTCGGCGGGAGGACCTACTACAATGAGCAGTTCTTC. It is translated as CASSSYVGGRTYYNEQFF. The whole variable domain, filled in from reference TRBV5-1 and TRBJ2-1, reads KAGVTQTPRYLIKTRGQQVTLSCSPISGHRSVSWYQQTPGQGLQFLFEYFSETQRNKGNFPGRFSGRQFSNSRSEMNVSTLELGDSALYLCASSSYVGGRTYYNEQFFGPGTRLTVL.

The chain couples TRBV4-3 to TRBJ1-3, with D maybe TRBD1 (5 bases). Germline lookup yields CDR1 LGHNA and CDR2 YSLEER. V lost 0 bases and J 0 bases, leaving 15 bases between the germline ends. The CDR3 is 18 residues long. CDR3 in DNA: TGCGCCAGCAGCCAAGATCCAACGGGGGGGAGCTCTGGAAACACCATATATTTT. It codes for CASSQDPTGGSSGNTIYF.

This chain uses TRBV6-2 or TRBV6-3 with TRBJ1-5; D unclear. Germline CDR1 reads MNHEY; CDR2 reads SVGEGT. The length of the CDR3 is 14 residues. The germline V and J ends were trimmed by 0 bases and 9 bases, with 12 bases remaining between them. CDR3 DNA sequence: TGTGCCAGCAGTTACTCGCGGCAGTCCGGGCCCCAGCATTTT. It is translated as CASSYSRQSGPQHF.

This clone was seen only a few times. The chain joins TRBV18 to TRBJ1-6; D ambiguous. CDR1 KGHSH and CDR2 LQKENI come from the germline V gene. Trimming stripped 0 bases from V and 10 bases from J, with 7 bases between. The CDR3 runs 13 residues. The CDR3 region is CASSPPQKSPLHF. Written as DNA, the CDR3 is TGTGCCAGCTCACCACCACAGAAATCACCCCTCCACTTT.

With respect to this clone: Its ends do not fully match the called genes, so a read error is possible. The chain links TRBV7-2 to TRBJ1-1; TRBD1 is a possible D gene (5 bases). In germline, CDR1 is SGHTA, CDR2 FQGNSA. The CDR3 covers 15 residues. The CDR3 protein is CVSSPRRGMNTEAFF. DNA of the CDR3: TGTGTCAGCAGCCCCCGGCGGGGCATGAACACTGAAGCTTTCTTT.

The chain carries TRBV6-2 or TRBV6-3 and TRBJ2-2, with 14 bases lining up with TRBD2. Germline loops: CDR1 MNHEY, CDR2 SVGEGT. The CDR3 totals 19 residues. V shed 0 bases, J shed 2 bases, and the junction held 5 bases outside the gene matches. The CDR3 nucleotides are TGTGCCAGCAGTTACTCTCCCGGACTAGCGGGAGGAAACACCGGGGAGCTGTTTTTT. Translating it yields CASSYSPGLAGGNTGELFF.

This chain links TRBV13 with TRBJ1-2; 7 bases agree with TRBD1. With 10 bases clipped from V and 5 bases from J, the junction kept 13 bases outside the gene matches. Germline V gene sequence: CDR1 PRHDT, CDR2 FYEKMQ (reference sequence). CDR3 length: 14 amino acids. This CDR3 is CATPIGGGAYGYTF. DNA of the CDR3: TGTGCCACCCCCATTGGAGGGGGCGCTTATGGCTACACCTTC.

The CDR3 spells CASSQTGTEYTEAFF. The CDR3 region has the DNA TGCGCCAGCAGCCAAACCGGGACAGAATACACTGAAGCTTTCTTT. The chain recombines TRBV4-3 with TRBJ1-1, with 7 positions matching TRBD1. Trimming took 2 bases from V and 3 from J; bases not matched to a gene: 6. The CDR3 runs 15 residues. Germline CDR1 LGHNA, CDR2 YSLEER.

The gene calls are TRBV3-1 (or the pseudogene TRBV3-2) and TRBJ1-1; D call uncertain. CDR1 LGHDT and CDR2 YNNKEL come from the germline V gene (reference sequence). The CDR3 runs 15 residues. V lost 3 bases to trimming and J lost 1 base, with 12 bases between them. The CDR3 is CASSQTGRGNTEAFF. In nucleotides, the CDR3 is TGTGCCAGCAGCCAGACCGGCCGGGGGAACACTGAAGCTTTCTTT.

This sequence joins TRBV5-5 and TRBJ2-7, with 10 bases that match TRBD1. After removal of 4 bases from V and 2 bases from J, the junction contained 3 bases not matched to a gene. The CDR3 covers 14 residues. The germline V gene has CDR1 SGHKS and CDR2 YYEKEE (reference sequence). CDR3 protein: CASSHGTGAYEQYV. The CDR3 DNA sequence: TGTGCCAGCAGCCACGGGACAGGGGCCTACGAGCAGTACGTC.

In its sample, this clone was seen once. CDR3 loop: CSVVFTGGSDTQYF. The CDR3 region has the DNA TGCAGCGTTGTATTCACGGGAGGGTCGGATACGCAGTATTTT. This chain uses TRBV29-1 with TRBJ2-3; 8 bases are shared with TRBD2. Germline loops: CDR1 SQVTM, CDR2 ANQGSEA. With 4 bases clipped from V and 6 bases from J, the junction kept 9 bases outside the gene matches. The CDR3 has 14 residues.

The chain carries TRBV30 and TRBJ1-1; D is undetermined. CDR3 length: 12 amino acids. Trimming left V 5 bases short and J 0 bases short, with 7 bases between. In germline, CDR1 is GTSNPN, CDR2 SVGIG (reference sequence). CDR3 sequence: CAWGQLNTEAFF. The CDR3 region has the DNA TGTGCCTGGGGCCAATTGAACACTGAAGCTTTCTTT.

CDR3 sequence: CASGLGTDNNEQFF. DNA for the CDR3: TGTGCTAGTGGTTTGGGCACAGATAACAATGAGCAGTTCTTC. The chain uses TRBV12-5 and TRBJ2-1; D is undetermined. CDR3 size: 14 residues. Trimming cost V 1 base and J 5 bases, with 9 bases left between them. CDR1 LGHNT and CDR2 FRNRAP come from the germline V gene.

The V call is TRBV12-3 or TRBV12-4, the J call TRBJ1-2, with a weak D call TRBD1 (6 bases). The CDR3 consists of 13 residues. V dropped 6 bases and J dropped 8 bases, with 16 bases sitting between them. The CDR3 DNA is TGTGCCAGCAGCTTACAGGGCCTCGGGGGCTACACCTTC. Protein product: CASSLQGLGGYTF.